Presented here are 14 T cell receptor beta chains from one specimen sequenced in a study of read filtering for tumor transcriptome and immune sequencing. Molecular barcoded adaptors covering alpha/delta and beta/gamma chains were used on 400 to 450 ng RNA. MiXCR, run by TCRdb on the reads, gives a single entry per CDR3 protein. The sample lists around 25,000 distinct CDR3 sequences, roughly 22% occurring once. The sample comprised a population of CD138-negative cells sorted from bone marrow. These receptors all come from a donor at least 40 years old with multiple myeloma.

This clonotype occurred many times. The chain links TRBV20-1 to TRBJ2-5; tentatively, D is TRBD2 (5 bases). V lost 0 bases and J lost 4, with 9 bases in between. Germline values: CDR1 DFQATT, CDR2 SNEGSKA (reference sequence). This CDR3 is built from 13 residues. Here the CDR3 reads CSARENGVETQYF. CDR3 coding DNA: TGCAGTGCTAGAGAAAACGGGGTAGAGACCCAGTACTTC.

On this clonotype itself: Possible read error: a much larger clone is one base away. The chain joins TRBV10-3 to TRBJ1-4; TRBD1 agrees at 9 bases. The CDR3 loop spans 15 amino acids. CDR1 and CDR2 (germline): ENHRY, SYGVKD. The CDR3: CAISEYRGLREKPFF. CDR3 nucleotide sequence: TGTGCCATCAGTGAATACAGGGGGCTTCGGGAAAAACCGTTTTTT.

This clonotype was found once. The rearrangement uses TRBV6-5 and TRBJ1-5; 9 nucleotides match TRBD1. This CDR3 comprises 15 residues. Germline CDR1 MNHEY, CDR2 SVGAGI. J was trimmed by 1 base and V by 10 bases; bases with no gene match: 8. The CDR3 coding sequence is TGTGCCACGGGAGGGACAGGGCTAAGCAATCAGCCCCAGCATTTT. Translated: CATGGTGLSNQPQHF.

The sample holds a few counts of this clonotype. The rearrangement links TRBV20-1 to TRBJ2-7; D gene unclear. Germline V gene data show CDR1 as DFQATT and CDR2 as SNEGSKA (reference sequence). The ends were cut back, 6 bases at V and 2 bases at J, with 11 bases in the middle. This CDR3 comprises 12 residues. CDR3 sequence (DNA): TGCAGTGCAGTTGGGGTAACCTACGAGCAGTACTTC. It codes for CSAVGVTYEQYF.

As concerns this clonotype: A much larger clonotype is one base distant, so this may be a read error. The chain recombines TRBV7-3 with TRBJ2-1; a possible D gene is TRBD2 (5 bases). This CDR3 spans 15 amino acids. The germline V gene encodes CDR1 SGHTA and CDR2 FQGTGA. The CDR3 protein is CASRDRPEGTNGQFF. As DNA, the CDR3 is TGTGCCAGCAGGGATCGTCCCGAGGGAACCAATGGGCAGTTCTTC.

A remark on this clonotype: This clone may be a read error of a much larger clone one base away. CDR3 nucleotides: TGTGCCGGCAGCTCTGGGGGGTCCGACGGGCACGAGCAGTACTTC. Translated, it gives CAGSSGGSDGHEQYF. This chain connects TRBV11-2 to TRBJ2-7, with D maybe TRBD2 (6 bases). Germline V gene lookup returns CDR1 SGHAT and CDR2 FQNNGV. The CDR3 extends over 15 amino acids.

CDR3 bases: TGCAGTGCTAGAATACGAGCGGGGGATCTTTATACGCAGTATTTT. It codes for CSARIRAGDLYTQYF. The chain employs TRBV20-1 and TRBJ2-3; 8 nucleotides line up with TRBD2. The CDR3 consists of 15 residues. Germline V lookup: CDR1 DFQATT, CDR2 SNEGSKA (reference sequence). With V trimmed by 2 bases and J by 7 bases, 11 bases remained unmatched.

By share of the sample, this clonotype is medium-sized. The rearrangement links TRBV7-9 to TRBJ2-1; the D is unclear. Germline V gene data show CDR1 as SEHNR and CDR2 as FQNEAQ (reference sequence). Deletions cut 3 bases from V and 4 bases from J, with 4 bases between. The CDR3 extends over 12 amino acids. CDR3 residues: CASSFQYNEQFF. DNA of the CDR3: TGTGCCAGCAGCTTCCAGTACAATGAGCAGTTCTTC.

The chain carries TRBV5-5 and TRBJ1-5; possibly TRBD1 for D (6 bases). Looked up from germline, CDR1 is SGHKS and CDR2 is YYEKEE (reference sequence). The CDR3 contains 17 residues. V dropped 4 bases and J dropped 0 bases, with 17 bases sitting between them. As DNA, the CDR3 is TGTGCCAGCAGCGGATACCAGGGGTCTCATAGCAATCAGCCCCAGCATTTT. Amino acid sequence: CASSGYQGSHSNQPQHF.

The gene calls are TRBV4-1 and TRBJ1-3; D is perhaps TRBD1 (5 bases). The V end was cut by 4 bases, the J end by 8 bases, with 12 bases between. This CDR3 region has 13 residues. Looked up from germline, CDR1 is MGHRA and CDR2 is YSYEKL. The CDR3 region is CASSRLGGDTIYF. CDR3 DNA sequence: TGCGCCAGCAGCCGCCTGGGAGGGGACACCATATATTTT.

Only a few counts were recorded for this clonotype. This chain joins TRBV5-1 and TRBJ1-1; D is undetermined. From germline, CDR1 is SGHRS and CDR2 YFSETQ. The germline V and J ends were trimmed by 0 bases and 1 base, with 7 bases remaining between them. The CDR3 has 14 residues. CDR3 residues: CASSLARSNTEAFF. CDR3 coding DNA: TGCGCCAGCAGCTTGGCCCGATCGAACACTGAAGCTTTCTTT.

Only a few counts were recorded for this clonotype. The chain couples TRBV5-1 to TRBJ2-1; unclear D gene. The germline V gene has CDR1 SGHRS and CDR2 YFSETQ. The CDR3 spans 16 residues. The V end was cut by 1 base, the J end by 5 bases, with 16 bases between. The CDR3 DNA sequence: TGCGCCAGCAGCTTGAAGTTGGACGGATATCACAATGAGCAGTTCTTC. Protein: CASSLKLDGYHNEQFF.

As concerns this clonotype: Germline is not matched at one junction end, which may reflect a read error. The chain has TRBV27 and TRBJ1-6; 9 nucleotides match TRBD1. The CDR3 is 15 amino acids. Germline V gives CDR1 MNHEY, CDR2 SMNVEV (reference sequence). CDR3 in DNA: TGTGCCAGCAGTCTATCGGGGACAGGGTATTCACCCCTCCGCTTT. It is translated as CASSLSGTGYSPLRF.

This clonotype has a handful of counts. The rearrangement uses TRBV3-1 and TRBJ2-6; 7 bases fit TRBD2. The CDR3 is 17 residues long. The germline V gene encodes CDR1 LGHDT and CDR2 YNNKEL (reference sequence). The ends lost 0 bases at V and 0 bases at J; junction bases unmatched: 2. CDR3 protein: CASSQESGASGANVLTF. CDR3 in DNA: TGTGCCAGCAGCCAAGAAAGCGGGGCCTCTGGGGCCAACGTCCTGACTTTC.